Listed here are 29 T cell receptor beta chains from one sample, sequenced in a study of blood T cell dynamics during melanoma immunotherapy. Some clones are missing from TCRdb's copy, which holds only in-frame ones; the method was immunoSEQ multiplex PCR. This table has nearly 25,000 clones, roughly nine tenths appearing once. Time point described: pre-treatment baseline. The sample consisted of blood, taken from a patient treated with checkpoint blockade. The origin of the receptors is a human donor with melanoma.

The J gene is TRBJ2-1, the V gene TRBV10-2; a possible D gene is TRBD2 (6 bases). The CDR3 runs 15 residues. Germline V gives CDR1 WSHSY, CDR2 SAAADI. With 3 bases removed from V and 4 bases from J, the gap between germline ends came to 13 bases. The CDR3 loop reads CASSDPVGGYNEQFF. DNA of the CDR3: TGCGCCAGCAGTGACCCCGTGGGGGGATACAATGAGCAGTTCTTC.

This chain uses TRBV7-2 with TRBJ1-4, with TRBD1 matching over 11 bases. Trimming at V came to 5 bases and at J to 8 bases, leaving 7 bases not matched to a gene. The V gene's germline CDR1 is SGHTA and CDR2 FQGNSA. This CDR3 has 15 residues. CDR3 sequence (DNA): TGTGCCAGCAGCCCGGGACAGGGGGAAGGGGAAAAACTGTTTTTT. Encoded protein: CASSPGQGEGEKLFF.

This chain links TRBV28 with TRBJ2-1; D unclear. There are 12 residues in the CDR3. Trimming took 3 bases from V and 12 from J, leaving 12 bases between them. Germline assignment: CDR1 MDHEN and CDR2 SYDVKM. The CDR3 nucleotides read TGTGCCAGCAGTTTGATAGTAGGAGTGCAGTTCTTC. Protein product: CASSLIVGVQFF.

This clone was counted only a few times. The rearrangement links TRBV27 to TRBJ1-5, with 8 positions matching TRBD1. The CDR3 totals 12 residues. Germline values: CDR1 MNHEY, CDR2 SMNVEV (reference sequence). Trimming cost V 8 bases and J 5 bases; bases outside gene matches: 2. CDR3 coding DNA: TGTGCCAGCGGGACAGGAGATCAGCCCCAGCATTTT. Protein sequence: CASGTGDQPQHF.

The chain has TRBV5-1 and TRBJ1-1, with 9 bases matching TRBD1. The CDR3 runs to 15 residues. Looked up from germline, CDR1 is SGHRS and CDR2 is YFSETQ. The ends lost 1 base at V and 4 bases at J; junction bases unmatched: 5. The CDR3 protein is CASSLTGGDGTEAFF. The CDR3 DNA sequence: TGCGCCAGCAGCTTGACAGGGGGCGATGGCACTGAAGCTTTCTTT. Full variable domain (remainder filled in from reference TRBV5-1 and TRBJ1-1): KAGVTQTPRYLIKTRGQQVTLSCSPISGHRSVSWYQQTPGQGLQFLFEYFSETQRNKGNFPGRFSGRQFSNSRSEMNVSTLELGDSALYLCASSLTGGDGTEAFFGQGTRLTVV.

J is TRBJ2-3 and V is TRBV11-1, with 8 bases identical to TRBD2. The CDR3 is made up of 17 amino acids. The V gene's germline CDR1 is SGHAT and CDR2 FQDESV (reference sequence). V shed 1 base, J shed 5 bases, and the junction held 11 bases outside the gene matches. CDR3 protein: CASSLGLAGGRGDTQYF. CDR3 sequence (DNA): TGTGCCAGCAGCTTAGGTCTTGCGGGAGGCCGCGGAGATACGCAGTATTTT.

A remark on this clone: The germline gene is not matched at one end of the junction; a read error may be the cause. The chain combines TRBV6-5 with TRBJ2-1; 8 nucleotides align to TRBD2. The CDR3 totals 14 residues. Germline lookup yields CDR1 MNHEY and CDR2 SVGAGI. The DNA of the CDR3 is TGTGCCAGCACTTACCCCGGGACTAGCAATGAGCAGTTCTTC. This translates into CASTYPGTSNEQFF.

The gene calls are TRBV10-3 and TRBJ2-6, with 11 bases matching TRBD2. The J segment lost 0 bases and the V segment lost 4 bases, leaving 11 bases of the junction unmatched. This CDR3 region has 20 residues. Looked up from germline, CDR1 is ENHRY and CDR2 is SYGVKD. CDR3 DNA sequence: TGTGCCATCAGTGTGGGAAGGGCTAGCGGGGGGAACTCTGGGGCCAACGTCCTGACTTTC. Translated: CAISVGRASGGNSGANVLTF.

This chain joins TRBV6-1 and TRBJ2-7; 12 bases fit TRBD2. The germline gives CDR1 MNHNS, CDR2 SASEGT. This CDR3 has 15 amino acids. Trimming took 4 bases from V and 3 from J; bases not matched to a gene: 4. CDR3 protein: CASSAGLAGIYEQYF. Here the CDR3 DNA reads TGTGCCAGCAGTGCTGGACTAGCGGGAATCTACGAGCAGTACTTC.

The chain recombines TRBV18 with TRBJ1-1; unclear D gene. Germline-derived CDR1 and CDR2 are KGHSH and LQKENI. This CDR3 region has 14 residues. The V and J ends lost 1 base and 1 base respectively, with 7 bases between them. The CDR3, as DNA: TGTGCCAGCTCACCACAGGCAGCGAACACTGAAGCTTTCTTT. Encoded protein: CASSPQAANTEAFF.

The chain joins TRBV5-1 to TRBJ2-7; 9 bases line up with TRBD2. V was pared by 2 bases and J by 7 bases, with 10 bases of the junction left unmatched. This CDR3 spans 15 amino acids. Germline V CDR1 and CDR2: SGHRS, YFSETQ. DNA of the CDR3: TGCGCCAGCAGCTTCCTAGCGGGAAGAGTGCGGGAGCAGTACTTC. Amino acids: CASSFLAGRVREQYF. The full variable domain, rest sourced from reference TRBV5-1 and TRBJ2-7, is KAGVTQTPRYLIKTRGQQVTLSCSPISGHRSVSWYQQTPGQGLQFLFEYFSETQRNKGNFPGRFSGRQFSNSRSEMNVSTLELGDSALYLCASSFLAGRVREQYFGPGTRLTVT.

This chain uses TRBV5-1 with TRBJ1-1; possible D gene TRBD1, 6 bases. Looked up from germline, CDR1 is SGHRS and CDR2 is YFSETQ. The CDR3 extends over 13 amino acids. Trimming left V 1 base short and J 4 bases short, with 8 bases between. CDR3 sequence (DNA): TGCGCCAGCAGCTTGACACAGGGCACTGAAGCTTTCTTT. Amino acids: CASSLTQGTEAFF.

This chain joins TRBV5-1 and TRBJ2-7, with D possibly TRBD1 on 6 matching bases. The germline V gene encodes CDR1 SGHRS and CDR2 YFSETQ. V lost 0 bases to trimming and J lost 3 bases, with 10 bases between them. There are 14 residues in the CDR3. CDR3 amino acids: CASSLDTQGYEQYF. In nucleotides, the CDR3 is TGCGCCAGCAGCTTGGACACACAGGGCTACGAGCAGTACTTC.

CDR3 sequence: CASRGGEGQLYF. The CDR3 nucleotides are TGTGCCAGCAGGGGGGGAGAGGGACAGCTGTACTTC. The chain couples TRBV28 to TRBJ2-5; D is perhaps TRBD1 (7 bases). This CDR3 has 12 residues. Trimming removed 6 bases from V and 13 bases from J, with 18 bases in between. Germline CDR1 is MDHEN and CDR2 is SYDVKM.

This clone was recorded only once. This chain connects TRBV15 to TRBJ2-2; 7 nucleotides line up with TRBD1. Germline V gives CDR1 LNHNV, CDR2 YYDKDF (reference sequence). V trimming: 1 base; J trimming: 7 bases; junction bases outside the gene matches: 9. The CDR3 contains 16 residues. The DNA of the CDR3 is TGTGCCACCAGCAGAGCGGCGACAGGGTTTATCGGGGAGCTGTTTTTT. Amino acids: CATSRAATGFIGELFF.

The CDR3 nucleotides read TGTGCCAGCAGCTCCCAGGACAGTCATGGCTACACCTTC. Translated, it gives CASSSQDSHGYTF. This chain links TRBV7-3 with TRBJ1-2; tentatively, D is TRBD1 (6 bases). Germline V gene lookup returns CDR1 SGHTA and CDR2 FQGTGA. CDR3 length: 13 amino acids. The ends were cut back, 4 bases at V and 6 bases at J, with 12 bases in the middle.

J is TRBJ1-1 and V is TRBV6-4, with 9 bases lining up with TRBD1. Germline CDR1 reads MRHNA; CDR2 reads SNTAGT. The CDR3 spans 17 residues. V shed 2 bases and J 8 bases; nucleotides not matched to a gene: 15. The CDR3 sequence: CASSDEGTGRSLIEAFF. As DNA, the CDR3 is TGTGCCAGCAGTGACGAAGGGACAGGGAGGAGTCTCATCGAAGCTTTCTTT.

The chain is built from TRBV11-2 and TRBJ1-2; D gene ambiguous. The CDR3 consists of 13 residues. Trimming took off 3 bases at V and 4 bases at J, with 9 bases between the two ends. Germline-derived CDR1 and CDR2 are SGHAT and FQNNGV. Here the CDR3 DNA reads TGTGCCAGCAGCTTCGCGGAAACCTATGGCTACACCTTC. Translation gives CASSFAETYGYTF.

The rearrangement uses TRBV5-4 and TRBJ2-5, with D perhaps TRBD2 (7 bases). The CDR3 consists of 13 residues. From germline, CDR1 is SGHNT and CDR2 YYREEE (reference sequence). The V and J ends lost 1 base and 9 bases respectively, with 13 bases between them. CDR3 residues: CASSLPGGEAQYF. CDR3 in DNA: TGTGCCAGCAGCTTGCCGGGGGGCGAGGCCCAGTACTTC.

To note about this clone: A junction boundary mismatches the germline segment, possibly from a read error. The chain is built from TRBV28 and TRBJ2-5; D is possibly TRBD2 (5 bases). The germline V gene encodes CDR1 MDHEN and CDR2 SYDVKM. The CDR3 consists of 14 residues. CDR3 sequence (DNA): TGTGCCAGCAGTTTAGCCCGGGGTCAAGGGACCCAGTACTTC. Residues: CASSLARGQGTQYF.

In this sample, this clone turned up once. V usage is TRBV6-5 and J usage is TRBJ1-4, with 7 bases that match TRBD1. Germline lookup yields CDR1 MNHEY and CDR2 SVGAGI. Losses at the gene ends were 4 bases for V and 7 bases for J; bases not matched to a gene: 9. CDR3 length: 15 residues. CDR3 DNA sequence: TGTGCCAGCAGTTCTGGACAGGTCTCGGGTGAAAAACTGTTTTTT. Encoded protein: CASSSGQVSGEKLFF.

V usage is TRBV27 and J usage is TRBJ1-2; TRBD1 matches at 9 bases. The germline CDR1 and CDR2 sequences are MNHEY and SMNVEV (reference sequence). The CDR3 consists of 15 residues. J was trimmed by 4 bases and V by 4 bases; bases with no gene match: 7. The CDR3 reads CASSSGQGRAYGYTF. In nucleotides, the CDR3 is TGTGCCAGCAGTTCCGGACAGGGGCGGGCCTATGGCTACACCTTC.

The chain employs TRBV7-3 and TRBJ2-1, with TRBD2 matching over 11 bases. This CDR3 is built from 16 residues. J was trimmed by 6 bases and V by 5 bases; bases with no gene match: 9. Germline CDR1 and CDR2: SGHTA and FQGTGA. CDR3 nucleotide sequence: TGTGCCAGCAGCCCGGATAGCGGGAGGGCCCTCAATGAGCAGTTCTTC. The encoded protein is CASSPDSGRALNEQFF.

The V call is TRBV6-1, the J call TRBJ2-4, with D possibly matching TRBD2 (5 bases). V gave up 2 bases and J gave up 1 base, with 18 bases separating them. The CDR3 totals 18 residues. CDR1 and CDR2 (germline): MNHNS, SASEGT. The CDR3 DNA is TGTGCCAGCAGTGAACGGGGAATTTCGGCGGCGGCCAAAAACATTCAGTACTTC. It specifies CASSERGISAAAKNIQYF.

This chain links TRBV10-2 with TRBJ2-5, with TRBD2 identical over 13 bases. The length of the CDR3 is 14 residues. V lost 6 bases, J lost 3 bases, and 1 base stayed unmatched. Germline values: CDR1 WSHSY, CDR2 SAAADI. In nucleotides, the CDR3 is TGCGCCAGCAGAGGACTAGCGGGAGAAGAGACCCAGTACTTC. It specifies CASRGLAGEETQYF.

This sequence joins TRBV25-1 and TRBJ1-1, with unresolved D. This CDR3 is 13 amino acids long. V lost 6 bases and J lost 6, with 14 bases in between. CDR1 is MGHDK, CDR2 SYGVNS, per germline. CDR3 in DNA: TGTGCCAGCAGGCCTTCCCGAGGCGCTGAAGCTTTCTTT. It specifies CASRPSRGAEAFF. The full variable domain, rest sourced from reference TRBV25-1 and TRBJ1-1, is EADIYQTPRYLVIGTGKKITLECSQTMGHDKMYWYQQDPGMELHLIHYSYGVNSTEKGDLSSESTVSRIRTEHFPLTLESARPSHTSQYLCASRPSRGAEAFFGQGTRLTVV.

The rearrangement links TRBV19 to TRBJ2-7; a possible D gene is TRBD1 (5 bases). Per the germline V gene, CDR1 is LNHDA and CDR2 is SQIVND (reference sequence). The CDR3 covers 15 residues. V was trimmed by 0 bases and J by 2 bases, leaving 11 bases between them. This CDR3 is CASSIDRDLPYEQYF. CDR3 bases: TGTGCCAGTAGTATAGACAGGGATCTTCCCTACGAGCAGTACTTC.

The rearrangement links TRBV7-9 to TRBJ2-7; 10 nucleotides match TRBD2. The CDR3 runs 16 residues. CDR1 and CDR2 from the germline V gene are SEHNR and FQNEAQ (reference sequence). Trimming at V came to 6 bases and at J to 3 bases, leaving 11 bases not matched to a gene. The CDR3 bases are TGTGCCAGCAGTTCTTCTCTAGCGGGAGCACACTACGAGCAGTACTTC. Translating it yields CASSSSLAGAHYEQYF. The complete variable domain, with remaining parts taken from reference TRBV7-9 and TRBJ2-7, reads DTGVSQNPRHKITKRGQNVTFRCDPISEHNRLYWYRQTLGQGPEFLTYFQNEAQLEKSRLLSDRFSAERPKGSFSTLEIQRTEQGDSAMYLCASSSSLAGAHYEQYFGPGTRLTVT.

This clone came up a few times. One junction end does not reproduce the germline sequence, and a read error may be involved. The chain has TRBV2 and TRBJ1-5; D not resolved. CDR3 size: 12 residues. Germline-derived CDR1 and CDR2 are SNHLY and FYNNEI. CDR3 protein: CASREGNQPQHF. DNA of the CDR3: TGTGCCAGCAGGGAAGGGAATCAGCCCCAGCATTTT. The full variable domain, in which reference TRBV2 and TRBJ1-5 provide the parts outside the CDR3, is EPEVTQTPSHQVTQMGQEVILRCVPISNHLYFYWYRQILGQKVEFLVSFYNNEISEKSEIFDDQFSVERPDGSNFTLKIRSTKLEDSAMYFCASREGNQPQHFGDGTRLSIL.